The entry below gives a single T cell receptor (beta chain) sequence along with its context. Its antigen is undetermined. Blood CD4+ CD25-low CD127-high conventional T cells supplied the genomic DNA template. Germline V CDR1 and CDR2: SNHLY, FYNNEI. The CDR3 has 17 residues. This specimen comes from a study of regulatory and conventional T cells in RAG deficiency. General study findings and limits: Shorter CDR3s in all patient subsets; >75% Treg-Tconv overlap in Omenn. Sorted Omenn CD25-high CD127-low cells may not be bona fide Tregs. Shannon entropy was markedly lower and Simpson indices higher in RAG-deficient patients than control T-cell subsets. Compared with controls, unique Treg TCR beta sequences dropped about 100-fold in Omenn syndrome and CID/AS.

The assay was immunoSEQ multiplex PCR, and TCRdb's table has in-frame clones only and misses some. Of more than 40,000 clones listed, around 90% are singletons. These data are also associated with another study on regulatory T cells. That paper notes: The primer mix had 52 TRBV and 13 TRBJ primers.

The sequence came from a human donor in good health. Material: CD4+ effector T cells sorted from blood. The chain carries TRBV2 and TRBJ2-5, with D perhaps assigned TRBD1 or TRBD2 (5 bases each). The DNA end is a closer match to TRBJ2-7, so the J assignment may be wrong. The CDR3 DNA follows: TGTGCCAGCAGTGAAATCGGTGCTCCCCGGGACGGCTACGAGCAGTACTTC. This codes for CASSEIGAPRDGYEQYF.